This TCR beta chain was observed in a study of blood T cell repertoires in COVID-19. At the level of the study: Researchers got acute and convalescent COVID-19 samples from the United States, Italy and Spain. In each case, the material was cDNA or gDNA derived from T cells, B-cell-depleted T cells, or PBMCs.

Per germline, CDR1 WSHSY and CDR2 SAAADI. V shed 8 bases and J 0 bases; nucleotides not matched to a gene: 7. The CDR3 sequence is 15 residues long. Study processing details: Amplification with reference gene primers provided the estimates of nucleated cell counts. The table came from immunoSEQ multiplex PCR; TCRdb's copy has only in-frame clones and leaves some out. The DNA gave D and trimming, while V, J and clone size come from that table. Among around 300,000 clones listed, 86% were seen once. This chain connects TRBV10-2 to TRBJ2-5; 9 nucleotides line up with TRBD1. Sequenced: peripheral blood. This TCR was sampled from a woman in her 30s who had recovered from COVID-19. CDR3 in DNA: TGCGCCAGCTCTTGGACAGGGGACTACCAAGAGACCCAGTACTTC. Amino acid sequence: CASSWTGDYQETQYF.